This paragraph covers one TCR beta chain sequence. What it binds is not known. Sequencing was performed with immunoSEQ multiplex PCR; in TCRdb, only in-frame clones are kept and a portion is missing. The profile shows tens of thousands of clones, around 78% of them singletons. These data belong to a study of vaccination effects on CD4 cells after COVID-19. Whole-study results and caveats: Clonal contraction was marked in infection- and vaccine-induced clones late after vaccination. In vaccinees who were healthy, merely 1 out of 255 vaccine-induced clones cross-reacted with common cold coronaviruses.

Antigen-specific CD4+ T cells were expanded with viral peptide pools in the ViraFEST assay before sequencing. Upon completion of about 10 days in culture, CD4+ T cells were isolated. Participants got two doses of BNT162b2 or mRNA-1273 vaccine. CDR1 and CDR2 from the germline V gene are KGHSH and LQKENI. Deletions cut 4 bases from V and 5 bases from J, with 16 bases between. CDR3 length: 15 amino acids. This specimen was CD4+ T cells from PBMCs cultured with HCoV-OC43 spike peptides, taken after COVID-19 vaccination. The subset was: HCoV-OC43 spike overlapping peptide pool stimulation. The rearrangement joins TRBV18 to TRBJ2-3, with D perhaps being TRBD1 or TRBD2 (5 bases each). The TCR originated in a human donor who received a COVID-19 vaccine. This chain's CDR3 is CASSLGLVGGDTQYF. In DNA, the CDR3 is TGTGCCAGCTCACTTGGTCTGGTTGGGGGAGATACGCAGTATTTT.